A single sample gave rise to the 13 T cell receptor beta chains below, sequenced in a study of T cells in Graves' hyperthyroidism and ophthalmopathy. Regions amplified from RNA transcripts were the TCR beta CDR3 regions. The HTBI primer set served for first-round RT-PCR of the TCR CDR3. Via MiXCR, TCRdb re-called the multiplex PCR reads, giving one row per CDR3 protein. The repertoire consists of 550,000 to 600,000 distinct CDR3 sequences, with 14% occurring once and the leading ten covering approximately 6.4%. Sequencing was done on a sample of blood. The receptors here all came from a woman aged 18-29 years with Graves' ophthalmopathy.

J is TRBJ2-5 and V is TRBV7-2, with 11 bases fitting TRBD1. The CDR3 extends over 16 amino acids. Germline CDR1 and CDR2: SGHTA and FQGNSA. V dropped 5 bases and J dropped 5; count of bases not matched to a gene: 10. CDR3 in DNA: TGTGCCAGCAGCGGAAGGACAGGGGGCTTTGGGGAGACCCAGTACTTC. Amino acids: CASSGRTGGFGETQYF.

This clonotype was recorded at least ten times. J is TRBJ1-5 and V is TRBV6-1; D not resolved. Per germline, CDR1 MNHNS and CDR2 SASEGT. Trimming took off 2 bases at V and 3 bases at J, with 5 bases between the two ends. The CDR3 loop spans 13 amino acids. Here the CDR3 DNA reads TGTGCCAGCAGTGAACTGCTCAATCAGCCCCAGCATTTT. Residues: CASSELLNQPQHF.

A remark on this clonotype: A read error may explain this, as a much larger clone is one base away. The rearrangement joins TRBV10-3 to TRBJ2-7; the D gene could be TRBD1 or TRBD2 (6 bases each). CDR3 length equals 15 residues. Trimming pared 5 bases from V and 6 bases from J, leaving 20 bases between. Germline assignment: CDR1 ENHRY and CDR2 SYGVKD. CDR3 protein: CAISQVGGSSVEQYF. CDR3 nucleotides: TGTGCCATCAGTCAAGTGGGGGGCTCCTCGGTCGAGCAGTACTTC.

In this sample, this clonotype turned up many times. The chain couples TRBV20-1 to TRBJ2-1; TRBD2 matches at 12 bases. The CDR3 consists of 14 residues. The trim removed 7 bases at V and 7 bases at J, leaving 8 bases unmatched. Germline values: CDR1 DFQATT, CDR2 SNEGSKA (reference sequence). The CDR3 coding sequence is TGCAGTGGCAGTAAGACTAGCGGGAGAAATGAGCAGTTCTTC. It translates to CSGSKTSGRNEQFF.

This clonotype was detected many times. DNA of the CDR3: TGTGCCAGCAGTACCGACAGGGGCGGCTACACCTTC. It encodes CASSTDRGGYTF. V usage is TRBV6-1 and J usage is TRBJ1-2, with 8 bases identical to TRBD1. Germline assignment: CDR1 MNHNS and CDR2 SASEGT. This CDR3 has 12 residues. After removal of 5 bases from V and 8 bases from J, the junction contained 4 bases not matched to a gene.

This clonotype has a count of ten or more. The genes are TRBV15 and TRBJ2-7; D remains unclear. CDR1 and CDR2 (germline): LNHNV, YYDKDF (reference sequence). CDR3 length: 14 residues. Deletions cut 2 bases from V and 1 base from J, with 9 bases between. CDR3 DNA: TGTGCCACCAGCAGACGACAAGAATCCTACGAGCAGTACTTC. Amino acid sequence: CATSRRQESYEQYF.

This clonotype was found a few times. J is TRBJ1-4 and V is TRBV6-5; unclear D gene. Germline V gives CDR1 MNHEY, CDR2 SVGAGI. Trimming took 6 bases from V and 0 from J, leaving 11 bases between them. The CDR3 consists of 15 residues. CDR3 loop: CASSRDPATNEKLFF. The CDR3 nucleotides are TGTGCCAGCAGCCGCGACCCTGCAACTAATGAAAAACTGTTTTTT.

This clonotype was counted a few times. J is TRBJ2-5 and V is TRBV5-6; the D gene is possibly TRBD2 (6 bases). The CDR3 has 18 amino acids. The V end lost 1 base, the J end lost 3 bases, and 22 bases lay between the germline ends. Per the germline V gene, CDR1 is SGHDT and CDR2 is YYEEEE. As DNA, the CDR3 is TGTGCCAGCAGCTTGAACGCTTTTAGCGGTTCCCAGGAAGAGACCCAGTACTTC. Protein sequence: CASSLNAFSGSQEETQYF. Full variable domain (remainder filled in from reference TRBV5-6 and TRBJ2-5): DAGVTQSPTHLIKTRGQQVTLRCSPKSGHDTVSWYQQALGQGPQFIFQYYEEEERQRGNFPDRFSGHQFPNYSSELNVNALLLGDSALYLCASSLNAFSGSQEETQYFGPGTRLLVL.

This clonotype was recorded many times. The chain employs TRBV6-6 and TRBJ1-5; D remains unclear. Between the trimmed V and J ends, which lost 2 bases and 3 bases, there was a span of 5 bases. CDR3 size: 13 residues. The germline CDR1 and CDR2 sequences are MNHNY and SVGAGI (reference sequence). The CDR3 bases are TGTGCCAGCAGTTACAGGGACAATCAGCCCCAGCATTTT. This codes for CASSYRDNQPQHF.

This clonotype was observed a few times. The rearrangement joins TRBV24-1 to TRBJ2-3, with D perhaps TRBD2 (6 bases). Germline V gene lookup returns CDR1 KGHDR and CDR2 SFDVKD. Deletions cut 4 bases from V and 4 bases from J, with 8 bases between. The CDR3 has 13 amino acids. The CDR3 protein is CATSEGGPDTQYF. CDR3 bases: TGTGCCACCAGTGAAGGAGGGCCAGATACGCAGTATTTT.

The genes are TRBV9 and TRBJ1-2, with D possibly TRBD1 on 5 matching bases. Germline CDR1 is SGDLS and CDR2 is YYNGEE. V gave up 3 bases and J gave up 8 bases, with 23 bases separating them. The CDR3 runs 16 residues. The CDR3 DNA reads TGTGCCAGCAGCGCCGGGGTAGGAGACTTGGGGGAAGGCTACACCTTC. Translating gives CASSAGVGDLGEGYTF.

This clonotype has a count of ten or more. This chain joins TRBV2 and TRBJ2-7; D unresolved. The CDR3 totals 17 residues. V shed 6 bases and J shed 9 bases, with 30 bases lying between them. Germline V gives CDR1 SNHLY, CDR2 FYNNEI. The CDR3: CASSVERGTGHLRGQYF. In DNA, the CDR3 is TGTGCCAGCAGCGTAGAAAGAGGTACGGGCCACCTACGTGGGCAGTACTTC.

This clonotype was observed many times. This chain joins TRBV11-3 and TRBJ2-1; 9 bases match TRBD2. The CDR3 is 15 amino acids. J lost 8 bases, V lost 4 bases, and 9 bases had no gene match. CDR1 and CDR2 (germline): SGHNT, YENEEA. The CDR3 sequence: CASSWSSGIMDEQFF. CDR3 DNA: TGTGCCAGCAGCTGGTCTAGCGGGATTATGGATGAGCAGTTCTTC.